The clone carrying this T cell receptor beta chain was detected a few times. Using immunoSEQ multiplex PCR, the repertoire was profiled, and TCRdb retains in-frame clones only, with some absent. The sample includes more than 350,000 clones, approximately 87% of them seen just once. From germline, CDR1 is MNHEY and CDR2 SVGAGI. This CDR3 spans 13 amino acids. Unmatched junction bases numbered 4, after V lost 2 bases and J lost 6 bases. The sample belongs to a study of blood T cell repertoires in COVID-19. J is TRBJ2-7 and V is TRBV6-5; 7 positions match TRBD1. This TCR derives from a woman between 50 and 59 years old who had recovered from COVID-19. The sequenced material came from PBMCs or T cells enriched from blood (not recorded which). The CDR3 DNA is TGTGCCAGCAGTTACCCGGGACAGAGCGAGCAGTACTTC. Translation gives CASSYPGQSEQYF.